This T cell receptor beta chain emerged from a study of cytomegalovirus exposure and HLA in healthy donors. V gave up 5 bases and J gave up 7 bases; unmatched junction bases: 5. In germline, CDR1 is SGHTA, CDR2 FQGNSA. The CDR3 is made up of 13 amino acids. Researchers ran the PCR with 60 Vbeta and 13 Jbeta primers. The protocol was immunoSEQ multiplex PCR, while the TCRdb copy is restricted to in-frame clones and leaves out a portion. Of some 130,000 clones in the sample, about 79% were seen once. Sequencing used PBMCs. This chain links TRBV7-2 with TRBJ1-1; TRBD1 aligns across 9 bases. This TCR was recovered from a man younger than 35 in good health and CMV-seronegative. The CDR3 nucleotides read TGTGCCAGCAGCGTGGGACAGGGTCTTGAAGCTTTCTTT. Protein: CASSVGQGLEAFF. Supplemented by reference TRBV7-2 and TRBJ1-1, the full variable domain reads GAGVSQSPSNKVTEKGKDVELRCDPISGHTALYWYRQSLGQGLEFLIYFQGNSAPDKSGLPSDRFSAERTGGSVSTLTIQRTQQEDSAVYLCASSVGQGLEAFFGQGTRLTVV.